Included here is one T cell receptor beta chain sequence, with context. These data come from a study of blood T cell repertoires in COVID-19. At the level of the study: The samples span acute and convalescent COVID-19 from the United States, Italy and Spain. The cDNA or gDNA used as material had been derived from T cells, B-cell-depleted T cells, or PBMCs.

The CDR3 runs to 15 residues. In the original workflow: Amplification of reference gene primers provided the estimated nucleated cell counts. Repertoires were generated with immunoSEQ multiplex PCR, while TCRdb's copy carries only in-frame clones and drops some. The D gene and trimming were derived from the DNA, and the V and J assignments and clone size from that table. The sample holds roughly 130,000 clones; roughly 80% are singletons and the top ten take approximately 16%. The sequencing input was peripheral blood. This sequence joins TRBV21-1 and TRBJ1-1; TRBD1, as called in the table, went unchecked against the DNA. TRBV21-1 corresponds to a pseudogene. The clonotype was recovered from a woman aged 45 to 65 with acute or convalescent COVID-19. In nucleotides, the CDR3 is TGTGCCAGCAGCATTTACAGGGGCCCTATCACTGAAGCTTTCTTT. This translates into CASSIYRGPITEAFF.